The 2 T cell receptor beta chains presented below share a single source sample, sequenced in a study of CD8 T cells in Susac syndrome. Reverse transcription used roughly 0.5 to 1 ug RNA and random hexamers. TCRdb re-derived calls from the immunoSEQ multiplex PCR reads in MiXCR, one entry per CDR3 protein. Of roughly 200,000 distinct CDR3 sequences listed, roughly 94% are singletons. The specimen sequenced was CD4+ T cells from PBMCs. Every receptor here comes from a human donor in good health.

This chain joins TRBV20-1 and TRBJ1-1, with a possible D match to TRBD1 (6 bases). This CDR3 spans 13 amino acids. V was cut by 5 bases and J by 1 base, with 11 bases left in between. Per germline, CDR1 DFQATT and CDR2 SNEGSKA (reference sequence). The CDR3 nucleotides read TGCAGTGCTCCGGGACATGCGAACACTGAAGCTTTCTTT. Translation gives CSAPGHANTEAFF.

The chain joins TRBV3-1 to TRBJ2-6; maybe TRBD1 (6 bases). The CDR3 sequence is 17 residues long. The germline V and J ends were trimmed by 4 bases and 4 bases, with 17 bases remaining between them. Germline V CDR1 and CDR2: LGHDT, YNNKEL (reference sequence). Written as DNA, the CDR3 is TGTGCCAGCAGCCTGTACAGGGCTCCCTCCGGGGCCAACGTCCTGACTTTC. This encodes CASSLYRAPSGANVLTF.